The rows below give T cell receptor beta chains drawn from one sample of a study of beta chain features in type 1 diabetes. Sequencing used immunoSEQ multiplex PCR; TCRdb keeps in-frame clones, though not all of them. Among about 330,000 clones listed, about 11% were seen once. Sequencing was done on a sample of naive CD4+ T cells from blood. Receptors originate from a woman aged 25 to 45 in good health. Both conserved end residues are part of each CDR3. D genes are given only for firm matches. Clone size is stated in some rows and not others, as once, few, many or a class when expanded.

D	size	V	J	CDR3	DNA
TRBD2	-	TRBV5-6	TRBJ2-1	CASSPATSGRVYNEQFF	TGTGCCAGCAGCCCGGCGACTAGCGGGAGGGTTTACAATGAGCAGTTCTTC
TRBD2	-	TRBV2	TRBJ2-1	CASSVSSGRRSEQFF	TGTGCCAGCAGTGTAAGTAGCGGGAGACGTAGTGAGCAGTTCTTC
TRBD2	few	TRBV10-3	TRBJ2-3	CAISSGRGDTQYF	TGTGCCATCAGCAGCGGGAGGGGGGATACGCAGTATTTT
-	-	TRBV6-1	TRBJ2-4	CASSEYDISGSIANIQYF	TGTGCCAGCAGTGAGTACGATATCAGCGGAAGTATAGCAAACATTCAGTACTTC
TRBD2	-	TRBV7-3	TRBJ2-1	CASSVGTSGNNEQFF	TGTGCCAGCAGCGTCGGGACTAGTGGCAACAATGAGCAGTTCTTC
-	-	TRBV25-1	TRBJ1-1	CASARDTFLDTEAFF	TGTGCCAGTGCCCGGGACACCTTCCTGGACACTGAAGCTTTCTTT
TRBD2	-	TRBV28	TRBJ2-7	CASSPAGAGDREQYF	TGTGCCAGCAGTCCCGCCGGGGCGGGGGATCGGGAGCAGTACTTC
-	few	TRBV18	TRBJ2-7	CASSPVTGYEQYF	TGTGCCAGCTCACCAGTAACGGGTTACGAGCAGTACTTC
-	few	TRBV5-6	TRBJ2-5	CASSRQETQYF	TGTGCCAGCAGCCGCCAAGAGACCCAGTACTTC
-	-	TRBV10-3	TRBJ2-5	CAISIGGSETQYF	TGTGCCATCAGCATTGGAGGGTCGGAGACCCAGTACTTC
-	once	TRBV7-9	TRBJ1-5	CASSVTGPGGAGPQHF	TGTGCCAGCAGCGTAACGGGGCCGGGGGGGGCGGGGCCCCAGCATTTT
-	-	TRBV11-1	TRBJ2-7	CASSLGHRAGEQYF	TGTGCCAGCAGCTTAGGACACCGAGCTGGCGAGCAGTACTTC
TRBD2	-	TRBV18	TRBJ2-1	CASSPPYSGRYNEQFF	TGTGCCAGCTCACCACCTTACAGCGGGAGATACAATGAGCAGTTCTTC
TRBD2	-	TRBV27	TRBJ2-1	CAASEGLDNEQFF	TGTGCCGCGAGCGAGGGACTAGACAATGAGCAGTTCTTC
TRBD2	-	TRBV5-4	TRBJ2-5	CASSSGLAQETQYF	TGTGCCAGCAGCTCGGGACTAGCGCAAGAGACCCAGTACTTC
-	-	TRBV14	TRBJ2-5	CASSQEWTQVQETQYF	TGTGCCAGCAGCCAAGAGTGGACACAAGTCCAAGAGACCCAGTACTTC
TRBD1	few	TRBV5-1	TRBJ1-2	CASSRTGMEGYTF	TGCGCCAGCAGCAGGACAGGGATGGAGGGCTACACCTTC
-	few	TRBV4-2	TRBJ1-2	CASSQELGRGGTNGYTF	TGTGCCAGCAGCCAAGAGCTCGGCAGGGGAGGGACTAATGGCTACACCTTC
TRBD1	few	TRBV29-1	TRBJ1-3	CSAYPGQGFVGNTIYF	TGCAGCGCTTATCCGGGACAGGGGTTTGTCGGAAACACCATATATTTT
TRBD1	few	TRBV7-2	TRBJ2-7	CASMLTGGNEQYF	TGTGCCAGCATGTTGACAGGGGGCAACGAGCAGTACTTC
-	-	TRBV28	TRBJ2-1	CASSSGTYNEQFF	TGTGCCAGCAGTTCCGGGACCTACAATGAGCAGTTCTTC
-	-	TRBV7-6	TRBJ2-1	CASSLRDINEQFF	TGTGCCAGCAGCTTAAGGGACATCAATGAGCAGTTCTTC
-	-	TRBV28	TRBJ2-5	CASSFGRRGQETQYF	TGTGCCAGCAGTTTCGGCAGGAGGGGACAAGAGACCCAGTACTTC
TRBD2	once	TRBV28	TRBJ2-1	CASRPAMAGAYNEQFF	TGTGCCAGCAGACCAGCTATGGCGGGAGCGTACAATGAGCAGTTCTTC
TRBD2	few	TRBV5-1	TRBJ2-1	CASSPRTSGSAVRIDNEQFF	TGCGCCAGCAGCCCAAGGACTAGCGGGAGCGCCGTTCGGATTGACAATGAGCAGTTCTTC
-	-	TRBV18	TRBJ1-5	CASSWARGDQPQHF	TGTGCCAGCTCATGGGCCCGGGGAGATCAGCCCCAGCATTTT
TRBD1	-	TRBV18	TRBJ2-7	CASSTGTVSYEQYF	TGTGCCAGCTCAACCGGGACAGTCTCCTACGAGCAGTACTTC
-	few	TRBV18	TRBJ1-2	CASLLPNYGYTF	TGTGCCAGCCTTCTCCCTAACTATGGCTACACCTTC
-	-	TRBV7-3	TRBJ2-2	CASSPAQAYTGELFF	TGTGCCAGCAGCCCCGCTCAGGCGTACACCGGGGAGCTGTTTTTT
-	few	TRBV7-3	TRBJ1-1	CASSLVAGAGEAFF	TGTGCCAGCAGCTTAGTGGCAGGGGCAGGCGAAGCTTTCTTT
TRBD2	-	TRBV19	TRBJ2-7	CASSAGGQTSSYEQYF	TGTGCCAGTAGCGCGGGAGGACAGACCAGCTCCTACGAGCAGTACTTC
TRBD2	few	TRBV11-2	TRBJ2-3	CASRAGTSPTDTQYF	TGTGCCAGCAGAGCCGGGACTAGTCCCACAGATACGCAGTATTTT
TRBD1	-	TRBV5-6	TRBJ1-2	CASSLAAEAGGGGRYTF	TGTGCCAGCAGCTTGGCCGCTGAGGCAGGGGGTGGCGGTCGCTACACCTTC
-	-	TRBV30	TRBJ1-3	CAWSTGDGNTIYF	TGTGCCTGGAGTACGGGGGATGGAAACACCATATATTTT
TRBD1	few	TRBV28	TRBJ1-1	CASWDRNTEAFF	TGTGCCAGCTGGGACAGGAACACTGAAGCTTTCTTT
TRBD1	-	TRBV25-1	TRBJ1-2	CASKWTGYGYTF	TGTGCCAGTAAATGGACAGGCTATGGCTACACCTTC
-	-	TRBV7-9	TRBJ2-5	CASSSSYETQYF	TGTGCCAGCAGCTCGAGTTACGAGACCCAGTACTTC
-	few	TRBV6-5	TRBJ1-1	CASSRRYGSMREAFF	TGTGCCAGCAGCCGCCGGTACGGATCGATGCGGGAAGCTTTCTTT
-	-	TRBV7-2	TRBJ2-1	CASSFTDRYNEQFF	TGTGCCAGCAGCTTCACAGACAGATACAATGAGCAGTTCTTC
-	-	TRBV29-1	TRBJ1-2	CSVEDRRVGGGYTF	TGCAGCGTTGAAGACCGAAGGGTGGGAGGGGGCTACACCTTC
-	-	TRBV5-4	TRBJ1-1	CASSPVGPRMNTEAFF	TGTGCCAGCAGCCCGGTGGGGCCGAGGATGAACACTGAAGCTTTCTTT